Presented here are 15 T cell receptor beta chains from one specimen sequenced in a study of blood T cells in healthy people across ages. The second PCR ran roughly 7 to 11 cycles with a sample-barcoded 5' primer and J-beta primers. TCRdb analysed the 5' RACE reads with MiXCR anew, one entry per CDR3 protein. Of 700,000 or so distinct CDR3 sequences listed, 22% are singletons. The material sequenced was blood. Receptors originate from a man between 65 and 85 years old in good health.

The chain joins TRBV11-3 to TRBJ2-5, with no clear D. Germline loops: CDR1 SGHNT, CDR2 YENEEA. The CDR3 has 15 amino acids. Trimming shortened V by 5 bases and J by 2 bases, and 15 bases separated the two germline ends. The CDR3 DNA reads as TGTGCCAGCAGCCCTAGTCCCCACATACAAGAGACCCAGTACTTC. Its translation: CASSPSPHIQETQYF.

The rearrangement joins TRBV7-9 to TRBJ2-5; D tentatively reads TRBD1 or TRBD2 (7 bases each). Looked up from germline, CDR1 is SEHNR and CDR2 is FQNEAQ (reference sequence). The CDR3 has 14 amino acids. V was pared by 2 bases and J by 4 bases, with 11 bases between. CDR3: CASSLRRGGETQYF. DNA of the CDR3: TGTGCCAGCAGCTTACGCAGGGGGGGAGAGACCCAGTACTTC.

This clonotype was counted only a few times. The rearrangement uses TRBV20-1 and TRBJ2-1, with a weak D call TRBD1 (6 bases). The CDR3 length is 14 residues. Germline V gene lookup returns CDR1 DFQATT and CDR2 SNEGSKA (reference sequence). The germline V and J ends were trimmed by 3 bases and 3 bases, with 12 bases remaining between them. In DNA form, the CDR3 reads TGCAGTGCTAGTTTCCGCAGGGGCTACAATGAGCAGTTCTTC. Translated, it gives CSASFRRGYNEQFF.

This chain joins TRBV28 and TRBJ2-7; 10 bases are a match to TRBD1. This CDR3 region has 13 residues. V dropped 10 bases and J dropped 3; count of bases not matched to a gene: 6. The V gene's germline CDR1 is MDHEN and CDR2 SYDVKM. The CDR3 DNA sequence: TGTGCCACCTACTGGACAGGGGGCTACGAGCAGTACTTC. This gives the protein CATYWTGGYEQYF.

This clonotype occurred many times. V is TRBV5-5 and J is TRBJ2-1, with D possibly TRBD2 on 6 matching bases. The CDR3 extends over 13 amino acids. Germline lookup yields CDR1 SGHKS and CDR2 YYEKEE (reference sequence). Between the trimmed V and J ends, which lost 3 bases and 5 bases, there was a span of 9 bases. CDR3 nucleotide sequence: TGTGCCAGCAGCTCTTCGGGGGACAATGAGCAGTTCTTC. As protein: CASSSSGDNEQFF.

In this sample, this clonotype turned up a few times. This chain uses TRBV5-6 with TRBJ2-5; 9 nucleotides line up with TRBD2. With 2 bases clipped from V and 5 bases from J, the junction kept 7 bases outside the gene matches. CDR3 size: 15 residues. Per germline, CDR1 SGHDT and CDR2 YYEEEE. CDR3 DNA sequence: TGTGCCAGCAGCTTTGGGACTAGCCGTTGGGAGACCCAGTACTTC. Translated: CASSFGTSRWETQYF.

This clonotype has only a few counts. The V call is TRBV7-8, the J call TRBJ1-1; 9 positions match TRBD1. This CDR3 is built from 16 residues. The V gene end was trimmed by 11 bases and the J gene end by 5 bases; junction bases not matched to a gene: 18. In germline, CDR1 is SGHVS, CDR2 FQNEAQ. The DNA of the CDR3 is TGTGCCGGAAAGGACAGGGGTAGGGGAGGAAGGACTGAAGCTTTCTTT. Translating gives CAGKDRGRGGRTEAFF. The variable domain in full, with the rest retrieved from reference TRBV7-8 and TRBJ1-1, is GAGVSQSPRYKVAKRGQDVALRCDPISGHVSLFWYQQALGQGPEFLTYFQNEAQLDKSGLPSDRFFAERPEGSVSTLKIQRTQQEDSAVYLCAGKDRGRGGRTEAFFGQGTRLTVV.

This clonotype has a handful of counts. The V call is TRBV11-2, the J call TRBJ2-7, with TRBD1 matching 8 bases. The junction had 7 bases not matched to a gene; V was cut back by 5 bases and J by 4 bases. This CDR3 has 14 amino acids. Germline V lookup: CDR1 SGHAT, CDR2 FQNNGV. The CDR3 bases are TGTGCCAGCAGCATCGGACAGGGCCAGTACGAGCAGTACTTC. It codes for CASSIGQGQYEQYF. Full variable domain (rest looked up from reference TRBV11-2 and TRBJ2-7): EAGVAQSPRYKIIEKRQSVAFWCNPISGHATLYWYQQILGQGPKLLIQFQNNGVVDDSQLPKDRFSAERLKGVDSTLKIQPAKLEDSAVYLCASSIGQGQYEQYFGPGTRLTVT.

In this sample, this clonotype turned up a few times. The chain carries TRBV4-1 and TRBJ2-3, with 9 positions matching TRBD1. With 0 bases clipped from V and 4 bases from J, the junction kept 5 bases outside the gene matches. The germline V gene has CDR1 MGHRA and CDR2 YSYEKL. This CDR3 has 16 residues. The chain's CDR3 is CASSQETGGFPDTQYF. The CDR3 DNA follows: TGCGCCAGCAGCCAAGAGACAGGGGGATTTCCAGATACGCAGTATTTT.

V and J are TRBV20-1 and TRBJ2-3; TRBD2 matches at 10 bases. Germline V CDR1 and CDR2: DFQATT, SNEGSKA (reference sequence). Trimming took 6 bases from V and 9 from J; bases not matched to a gene: 9. This CDR3 is 13 amino acids long. The CDR3 DNA sequence: TGCAGTGCCACAGGCGATAGCGGGGGGACGCAGTATTTT. This gives the protein CSATGDSGGTQYF.

This clonotype was counted at least ten times. The V call is TRBV4-1, the J call TRBJ1-2, with 8 bases identical to TRBD1. V lost 0 bases, J lost 4 bases, and 1 base stayed unmatched. The CDR3 totals 14 residues. From germline, CDR1 is MGHRA and CDR2 YSYEKL. DNA for the CDR3: TGCGCCAGCAGCCAAGAAACAGGGGGCTATGGCTACACCTTC. Translated: CASSQETGGYGYTF.

The V call is TRBV30, the J call TRBJ2-5; 9 nucleotides align to TRBD1. The germline gives CDR1 GTSNPN, CDR2 SVGIG (reference sequence). The V gene end was trimmed by 4 bases and the J gene end by 2 bases; junction bases not matched to a gene: 11. The CDR3 covers 16 residues. For the CDR3, the DNA is TGTGCCTGGAACTCATGGGACAGGGTAATTCAAGAGACCCAGTACTTC. It encodes CAWNSWDRVIQETQYF.

The CDR3 here is CASSPPGENTEAFF. In DNA form, the CDR3 reads TGTGCCAGCAGCCCCCCTGGCGAGAACACTGAAGCTTTCTTT. The chain joins TRBV7-7 to TRBJ1-1; no firm D call. The CDR3 totals 14 residues. Trimming took off 5 bases at V and 1 base at J, with 11 bases between the two ends. CDR1 and CDR2 from the germline V gene are SSHAT and FNYEAQ (reference sequence).

This clonotype has a handful of counts. The chain links TRBV27 to TRBJ2-7, with D unclear. The CDR3 covers 13 residues. CDR1 and CDR2 (germline): MNHEY, SMNVEV (reference sequence). V lost 4 bases and J lost 2, with 9 bases in between. DNA of the CDR3: TGTGCCAGCAGTTGCAGGCGGACCTACGAGCAGTACGTC. Translation: CASSCRRTYEQYV.

This clonotype was observed a few times. The chain is built from TRBV14 and TRBJ2-3, with D unresolved. V was shortened by 0 bases and J by 2 bases, with 15 bases between the two germline ends. Germline assignment: CDR1 SGHDN and CDR2 FVKESK. CDR3 length: 17 residues. The CDR3 spells CASSQDSGRLVTDTQYF. CDR3 DNA sequence: TGTGCCAGCAGCCAAGACTCAGGACGGCTTGTCACAGATACGCAGTATTTT.